Below, 26 T cell receptor beta chains from the same sample are listed, as sequenced in a study of blood T cell repertoires in COVID-19. Sequencing was performed with immunoSEQ multiplex PCR; in TCRdb, only in-frame clones are kept and a portion is missing. The table has about 220,000 clones, 82% seen once. Sequencing was carried out using peripheral blood. The receptor source for this set is a woman in her sixties or seventies with COVID-19, enrolled during active disease.

Here the CDR3 reads CASSFTSGGTQYF. The CDR3 nucleotides read TGTGCCAGCAGCTTTACGTCAGGGGGGACCCAGTACTTC. The J gene is TRBJ2-5, the V gene TRBV7-9; 7 nucleotides agree with TRBD1. Trimming cost V 3 bases and J 7 bases; bases outside gene matches: 5. This CDR3 is 13 amino acids long. Per the germline V gene, CDR1 is SEHNR and CDR2 is FQNEAQ (reference sequence).

The chain recombines TRBV18 with TRBJ1-1; the D is unclear. V was pared by 6 bases and J by 4 bases, with 15 bases between. The CDR3 covers 14 residues. The germline CDR1 and CDR2 sequences are KGHSH and LQKENI. CDR3 coding DNA: TGTGCCAGCTCCACGATGCGGGTGGGCACTGAAGCTTTCTTT. Its protein product is CASSTMRVGTEAFF.

V usage is TRBV7-7 and J usage is TRBJ2-2; D is undetermined. The germline V gene has CDR1 SSHAT and CDR2 FNYEAQ (reference sequence). Trimming removed 3 bases at V and 0 bases at J, with 8 bases between. The CDR3 runs to 15 residues. The CDR3 loop is CASSFLGANTGELFF. CDR3 nucleotide sequence: TGTGCCAGCAGCTTTCTAGGAGCGAACACCGGGGAGCTGTTTTTT.

This clone occurred a few times. This rearrangement joins TRBV2 to TRBJ1-3; no reliable D call. The CDR3 runs to 16 residues. Trimming shortened V by 5 bases and J by 0 bases, and 14 bases separated the two germline ends. Germline V gene sequence: CDR1 SNHLY, CDR2 FYNNEI. CDR3 amino acids: CASSTTSIHSGNTIYF. The CDR3 DNA is TGTGCCAGCAGTACTACATCGATACACTCTGGAAACACCATATATTTT.

This chain links TRBV5-4 with TRBJ1-1, with 7 bases fitting TRBD1. The CDR3 runs 14 residues. Per the germline V gene, CDR1 is SGHNT and CDR2 is YYREEE (reference sequence). The J segment lost 5 bases and the V segment lost 5 bases, leaving 9 bases of the junction unmatched. This chain's CDR3 is CASSYDRVGTEAFF. The CDR3, as DNA: TGTGCCAGCAGTTATGACAGGGTCGGGACTGAAGCTTTCTTT.

This chain connects TRBV15 to TRBJ1-5; tentative D call: TRBD1 (6 bases). CDR3 size: 14 residues. The V end was cut by 5 bases, the J end by 5 bases, with 13 bases between. Germline values: CDR1 LNHNV, CDR2 YYDKDF (reference sequence). In nucleotides, the CDR3 is TGTGCCACCAGCGGCCAGGGGAGGGATCAGCCCCAGCATTTT. It encodes CATSGQGRDQPQHF.

J is TRBJ1-1 and V is TRBV29-1; D gene ambiguous. The CDR3 runs to 13 residues. Per the germline V gene, CDR1 is SQVTM and CDR2 is ANQGSEA. Trimming removed 7 bases at V and 1 base at J, with 13 bases between. CDR3 in amino acids: CSAQTQSNTEAFF. The CDR3 bases are TGCAGCGCTCAGACACAGTCGAACACTGAAGCTTTCTTT. The full variable domain, rest sourced from reference TRBV29-1 and TRBJ1-1, is SAVISQKPSRDICQRGTSLTIQCQVDSQVTMMFWYRQQPGQSLTLIATANQGSEATYESGFVIDKFPISRPNLTFSTLTVSNMSPEDSSIYLCSAQTQSNTEAFFGQGTRLTVV.

The chain employs TRBV5-4 and TRBJ2-7, with 10 bases matching TRBD1. This CDR3 region has 17 residues. Trimming at V came to 0 bases and at J to 3 bases, leaving 9 bases not matched to a gene. Germline CDR1 SGHNT, CDR2 YYREEE (reference sequence). The chain's CDR3 is CASSLEADRGRNYEQYF. The CDR3 DNA follows: TGTGCCAGCAGCTTGGAGGCGGACAGGGGGAGAAACTACGAGCAGTACTTC.

The rearrangement uses TRBV7-9 and TRBJ1-5; D is possibly TRBD1 (6 bases). The V and J ends lost 5 bases and 0 bases respectively, with 11 bases between them. This CDR3 spans 15 amino acids. Germline V gene lookup returns CDR1 SEHNR and CDR2 FQNEAQ (reference sequence). For the CDR3, the DNA is TGTGCCAGCAGCATGGGGACAATTAGCAATCAGCCCCAGCATTTT. Its translation: CASSMGTISNQPQHF.

V and J are TRBV15 and TRBJ1-4; D uncertain. CDR3 length equals 14 residues. The V end lost 2 bases, the J end lost 13 bases, and 17 bases lay between the germline ends. Germline assignment: CDR1 LNHNV and CDR2 YYDKDF (reference sequence). The CDR3 reads CATSRSLSGNRLFF. The CDR3 coding sequence is TGTGCCACCAGCAGATCCCTATCAGGCAATCGACTGTTTTTT.

Turning to this clone: The junction differs from germline at one of its ends, possibly a read error. Other nucleotide sequences in the sample specify the same CDR3. The chain has TRBV4-3 and TRBJ2-5, with no clear D. Germline lookup yields CDR1 LGHNA and CDR2 YSLEER. This CDR3 is built from 15 residues. In DNA form, the CDR3 reads TGCGCCAGCAGCCTCACCTGGGCACCTCAAGAAACCCAGTACTTC. Protein: CASSLTWAPQETQYF.

The chain recombines TRBV18 with TRBJ2-5; TRBD2 agrees at 9 bases. With 6 bases clipped from V and 3 bases from J, the junction kept 8 bases outside the gene matches. The CDR3 has 15 amino acids. Germline V gene sequence: CDR1 KGHSH, CDR2 LQKENI. Written as DNA, the CDR3 is TGTGCCAGCTCCCCGGGACTAGCCCCAGAAGAGACCCAGTACTTC. Its translation: CASSPGLAPEETQYF.

V is TRBV4-2 and J is TRBJ2-2, with a weak D call TRBD2 (6 bases). The CDR3 contains 15 residues. Germline V gene sequence: CDR1 LGHNA, CDR2 YNFKEQ. Trimming left V 0 bases short and J 4 bases short, with 9 bases between. The CDR3 sequence is CASSQDLAPTGELFF. The CDR3 DNA is TGTGCCAGCAGCCAAGATCTAGCGCCCACCGGGGAGCTGTTTTTT.

The rearrangement links TRBV7-2 to TRBJ2-1, with 15 bases lining up with TRBD2. The V and J ends lost 1 base and 3 bases, in that order; junction bases with no gene match: 7. Germline loops: CDR1 SGHTA, CDR2 FQGNSA. The CDR3 has 19 amino acids. CDR3 residues: CASSLVGTSGRQNYNEQFF. CDR3 bases: TGTGCCAGCAGCTTAGTAGGGACTAGCGGGAGGCAAAACTACAATGAGCAGTTCTTC.

The chain recombines TRBV27 with TRBJ2-1; 7 bases are shared with TRBD2. This CDR3 is 18 amino acids long. With V trimmed by 9 bases and J by 0 bases, 17 bases remained unmatched. In germline, CDR1 is MNHEY, CDR2 SMNVEV (reference sequence). CDR3 coding DNA: TGTGCCAGGGTCCCCTCGGTGGAGCGGGGTAACTCCTACAATGAGCAGTTCTTC. As protein: CARVPSVERGNSYNEQFF.

The chain uses TRBV6-6 and TRBJ2-3; D not resolved. CDR3 size: 12 residues. V lost 7 bases and J lost 0, with 5 bases in between. The germline V gene has CDR1 MNHNY and CDR2 SVGAGI (reference sequence). CDR3: CASTTSTDTQYF. Here the CDR3 DNA reads TGTGCCAGCACCACTAGCACAGATACGCAGTATTTT.

In its sample, this clone was seen a few times. The chain links TRBV4-3 to TRBJ1-5; no clear D gene. The germline gives CDR1 LGHNA, CDR2 YSLEER. V lost 0 bases and J 3 bases, leaving 9 bases between the germline ends. This CDR3 spans 15 amino acids. CDR3 amino acids: CASSQEAANNQPQHF. CDR3 coding DNA: TGCGCCAGCAGCCAAGAAGCCGCGAACAATCAGCCCCAGCATTTT.

This chain joins TRBV4-2 and TRBJ2-4, with 10 nucleotides matching TRBD2. The junction had 6 bases not matched to a gene; V was cut back by 1 base and J by 0 bases. The CDR3 loop spans 18 amino acids. Per the germline V gene, CDR1 is LGHNA and CDR2 is YNFKEQ. CDR3 residues: CASSQGSAGGLAKNIQYF. Here the CDR3 DNA reads TGTGCCAGCAGCCAAGGCTCAGCGGGAGGGCTAGCCAAAAACATTCAGTACTTC.

The chain carries TRBV19 and TRBJ1-6; 9 nucleotides align to TRBD1. Germline V gene sequence: CDR1 LNHDA, CDR2 SQIVND (reference sequence). The V segment lost 3 bases and the J segment 11 bases; nucleotides outside the gene matches: 5. The CDR3 spans 14 residues. The CDR3 reads CASSMRTGVTPLHF. For the CDR3, the DNA is TGTGCCAGTAGTATGAGGACAGGGGTAACACCCCTCCACTTT.

The V and J genes are TRBV2 and TRBJ2-7; 7 nucleotides align to TRBD1. Germline trimming cut 6 bases from V and 3 bases from J; bases unmatched to any gene: 5. CDR1 is SNHLY, CDR2 FYNNEI, per germline. The CDR3 runs 13 residues. CDR3 coding DNA: TGTGCCAGCAGCCGGGACAGTAACTACGAGCAGTACTTC. Its translation is CASSRDSNYEQYF.

The CDR3 sequence is CASSLYRLKNGYTF. DNA of the CDR3: TGTGCCAGCAGCTTATATAGACTTAAAAATGGCTACACCTTC. V usage is TRBV7-2 and J usage is TRBJ1-2; D remains ambiguous. V lost 2 bases and J 6 bases, leaving 13 bases between the germline ends. The CDR3 runs 14 residues. Germline V gene sequence: CDR1 SGHTA, CDR2 FQGNSA.

The rearrangement uses TRBV11-2 and TRBJ2-3, with 8 positions matching TRBD1. This CDR3 is built from 18 residues. Germline CDR1 reads SGHAT; CDR2 reads FQNNGV. V lost 5 bases and J lost 6; bases outside the gene matches: 19. The CDR3 region has the DNA TGTGCCAGCAGCCCTAGGGGATCCGGACAGGGAGGAACTGATACGCAGTATTTT. Translated: CASSPRGSGQGGTDTQYF. Full variable domain (missing parts from reference TRBV11-2 and TRBJ2-3): EAGVAQSPRYKIIEKRQSVAFWCNPISGHATLYWYQQILGQGPKLLIQFQNNGVVDDSQLPKDRFSAERLKGVDSTLKIQPAKLEDSAVYLCASSPRGSGQGGTDTQYFGPGTRLTVL.

This clone was seen a handful of times. This CDR3 is CASSLGGYGYTF. The CDR3 DNA reads as TGTGCCAGCAGTTTAGGCGGCTATGGCTACACCTTC. The chain recombines TRBV28 with TRBJ1-2; D remains unclear. V lost 2 bases and J lost 4, with 5 bases in between. The germline V gene has CDR1 MDHEN and CDR2 SYDVKM. The CDR3 sequence is 12 residues long.

In its sample, this clone was seen a few times. The V and J genes are TRBV10-1 and TRBJ2-3; 8 bases are shared with TRBD2. The V and J ends lost 4 bases and 3 bases, in that order; junction bases with no gene match: 9. This CDR3 is 16 amino acids long. CDR1 WNHNN and CDR2 SYGVQD come from the germline V gene (reference sequence). In DNA, the CDR3 is TGCGCCAGCAGTGTAGGGACTAGTATCCTGACAGATACGCAGTATTTT. This encodes CASSVGTSILTDTQYF.

J is TRBJ1-2 and V is TRBV3-1 (or the pseudogene TRBV3-2); no clear D gene. The CDR3 spans 14 residues. In germline, CDR1 is LGHDT, CDR2 YNNKEL (reference sequence). The V end was cut by 0 bases, the J end by 8 bases, with 13 bases between. CDR3 sequence: CASSQDQARSGYTF. The DNA for the CDR3 is TGTGCCAGCAGCCAAGATCAGGCCCGATCGGGCTACACCTTC.

The J gene is TRBJ2-5, the V gene TRBV5-1; D gene unclear. There are 9 residues in the CDR3. Per the germline V gene, CDR1 is SGHRS and CDR2 is YFSETQ. V was pared by 8 bases and J by 7 bases, with 6 bases between. CDR3 protein: CARRWTQYF. The CDR3 nucleotides are TGCGCCAGGAGATGGACCCAGTACTTC.